These T cell receptor beta chains were read from a single sample in a study of Ad26.COV2.S vaccination and SARS-CoV-2 variants. This table comes from immunoSEQ multiplex PCR, and its TCRdb copy is limited to in-frame clones, with some not included. The data show 300,000 to 350,000 clones, around 84% seen once. The sample was peripheral blood, taken in a trial of Ad26.COV2.S vaccine versus placebo. The source of these receptors is a person aged 18 to 65 who received the Ad26.COV2.S COVID-19 vaccine or a placebo. Each CDR3 is given with its conserved first and last residue. The D gene is left open where the match is weak. Not all rows give a size; the values are once, few, many and, for expanded clones, a class.

NA,TRBV7-6,TRBJ1-3,once,TGTGCCAGCAGCTTAGAAGGGACAAGCTCTGGAAACACCATATATTTT,CASSLEGTSSGNTIYF
NA,TRBV2,TRBJ1-2,NA,TGTGCCAGCAGTGAGGGTTGGGATCGTTACACCTTC,CASSEGWDRYTF
NA,TRBV19,TRBJ2-2,NA,TGTGCCAGTAGGGAGGTATCGAACACCGGGGAGCTGTTTTTT,CASREVSNTGELFF
NA,TRBV7-9,TRBJ1-4,NA,TGTGCCAGCAGCTCCGGGCCCGGTGAAAAACTGTTTTTT,CASSSGPGEKLFF
NA,TRBV9,TRBJ2-2,NA,TGTGCCAGCAGAACGGGACTCTTCCCGGGGGAGCTGTTTTTT,CASRTGLFPGELFF
TRBD2,TRBV11-2,TRBJ2-3,NA,TGTGCCAGCAGCTTAGTCTACCCTAGCGGGGGTGTGACAGATACGCAGTATTTT,CASSLVYPSGGVTDTQYF
TRBD2,TRBV7-6,TRBJ2-5,NA,TGTGCCAGCAGCAAACTAGCGGGGGGGGTGGAGACCCAGTACTTC,CASSKLAGGVETQYF
NA,TRBV10-1,TRBJ2-3,NA,TGCGCCAGCAGTGAGGGCGGGGGCTCAGATACGCAGTATTTT,CASSEGGGSDTQYF
NA,TRBV30,TRBJ2-5,once,TGTGCCTGGGGGGGACCTGTTATTGAGGCCCAGTACTTC,CAWGGPVIEAQYF
NA,TRBV4-1,TRBJ2-5,NA,TGCGCCAGCAGCCAAGGGACATGGGGATTGGGCGGCGAGACCCAGTACTTC,CASSQGTWGLGGETQYF
NA,TRBV7-2,TRBJ1-2,NA,TGTGCCAGCAGCTTAGGTACGGCTAACTATGGCTACACCTTC,CASSLGTANYGYTF
NA,TRBV11-2,TRBJ1-1,NA,TGTGCCAGCAGTTTCCGGAACACTGAAGCTTTCTTT,CASSFRNTEAFF
NA,TRBV5-4,TRBJ1-1,NA,TGTGCCAGCAGCTTGGAGGGGTTAAACACTGAAGCTTTCTTT,CASSLEGLNTEAFF
NA,TRBV5-3,TRBJ2-1,NA,TGTGCCAGAAGCTTGTTCTACAATGAGCAGTTCTTC,CARSLFYNEQFF
TRBD1,TRBV7-6,TRBJ1-1,NA,TGTGCCAGCAGCGGGTTTCGGACAGGGGTTTTACTTGGCGCTTTCTTT,CASSGFRTGVLLGAFF
TRBD2,TRBV2,TRBJ2-1,few,TGTGCCAGCAGTGACCAACAGCGGGGGGGCTCCTACAATGAGCAGTTCTTC,CASSDQQRGGSYNEQFF
TRBD1,TRBV5-1,TRBJ2-5,NA,TGCGCCAGCAGCTTGGCCGGCGGGACAGGGGGCGTAGAGACCCAGTACTTC,CASSLAGGTGGVETQYF
NA,TRBV5-5,TRBJ1-3,NA,TGTGCCAGCAGCTTGGAACAAGCCAAAACAATCTCTGGAAACACCATATATTTT,CASSLEQAKTISGNTIYF
NA,TRBV7-2,TRBJ2-1,NA,TGTGCCAGCAGCTTCTACAATGAGCAGTTCTTC,CASSFYNEQFF
NA,TRBV18,TRBJ2-7,NA,TGTGCCAGCTCACCACGGAAACCTTCATTGTCGGGCGAGCAGTACTTC,CASSPRKPSLSGEQYF
NA,TRBV10-1,TRBJ2-1,NA,TGCGCCAGCAGTCAGGGTGAGAGTGAGCAGTTCTTC,CASSQGESEQFF
NA,TRBV5-1,TRBJ1-2,NA,TGCGCCAGCAGCCCAGGGCAGGGGTATGGCTACACCTTC,CASSPGQGYGYTF
TRBD2,TRBV7-8,TRBJ2-4,once,TGTGCCAGCAGCTTAGCGCTACGGACTAGCGATTCGCGTCTAGCCAAAAACATTCAGTACTTC,CASSLALRTSDSRLAKNIQYF
NA,TRBV12-3/TRBV12-4,TRBJ1-2,NA,TGTGCCAGCAGCACCGGGATTCAGAGAGGCTACACCTTC,CASSTGIQRGYTF
TRBD2,TRBV5-1,TRBJ2-7,NA,TGCGCCAGCAGCCGATCTAGCGGGAGCTCCTACGAGCAGTACTTC,CASSRSSGSSYEQYF
TRBD1,TRBV5-1,TRBJ2-5,NA,TGCGCCAGCAGCTTGGGACAGGGGTACCAAGAGACCCAGTACTTC,CASSLGQGYQETQYF
TRBD2,TRBV2,TRBJ2-5,NA,TGTGCCAGCAGGGGCAGCGGGGGGACCCAAGAGACCCAGTACTTC,CASRGSGGTQETQYF
TRBD1,TRBV7-9,TRBJ1-6,NA,TGTGCCAGCAGCTTAGTAGGTCAGGGGGCGAGGGATTCACCCCTCCACTTT,CASSLVGQGARDSPLHF
TRBD2,TRBV13,TRBJ2-1,once,TGTGCCAGCAGCCCTAGACTAGCGGGGGAGCATAATGAGCAGTTCTTC,CASSPRLAGEHNEQFF
TRBD2,TRBV7-2,TRBJ2-5,NA,TGTGCCAGCAGCCGTCTAGCGGGGAAAGAGACCCAGTACTTC,CASSRLAGKETQYF
TRBD2,TRBV19,TRBJ2-1,NA,TGTGCCAGTAGGGCTAGCGGGGGTCTGAATAATGAGCAGTTCTTC,CASRASGGLNNEQFF
NA,TRBV5-4,TRBJ1-5,NA,TGTGCCAGCAGCTTGGAAGAGGGGCAGCCCCAGCATTTT,CASSLEEGQPQHF
NA,TRBV5-6,TRBJ2-7,NA,TGTGCCAGCAGCCTCCGCCGGGACACCACCTACGAGCAGTACTTC,CASSLRRDTTYEQYF
NA,TRBV30,TRBJ1-4,few,TGTGCCTGGAGTGTCTACAGGGATGAAAAACTGTTTTTT,CAWSVYRDEKLFF
TRBD2,TRBV7-2,TRBJ2-7,NA,TGTGCCAGCAGCTTGGGGGCTAGCGGGGCGAGGGAGCAGTACTTC,CASSLGASGAREQYF
NA,TRBV29-1,TRBJ1-4,NA,TGCAGCGTAGGACCGAGAGGGGGTGAAAAACTGTTTTTT,CSVGPRGGEKLFF
NA,TRBV7-3,TRBJ2-3,NA,TGTGCCAGCAGCCCCGACTCCCATACGCAGTATTTT,CASSPDSHTQYF
NA,TRBV5-5,TRBJ1-5,NA,TGTGCCAGCAGCTTGTACGGCAGGATGAGCAATCAGCCCCAGCATTTT,CASSLYGRMSNQPQHF
TRBD1,TRBV7-9,TRBJ1-1,few,TGTGCCAGCAGCTTATCCCAAGGATTGGGACAGGGGGTAGCTTTCTTT,CASSLSQGLGQGVAFF
TRBD2,TRBV6-2/TRBV6-3,TRBJ2-7,NA,TGTGCCAGCAGCCGGACTAGCGGGTCCTACGAGCAGTACTTC,CASSRTSGSYEQYF
NA,TRBV6-2/TRBV6-3,TRBJ2-4,NA,TGTGCCAGCAGTTACCTCCGGGACATCAAAAACATTCAGTACTTC,CASSYLRDIKNIQYF
TRBD1,TRBV11-2,TRBJ2-7,few,TGTGCCAGCAGCTATTCCGGGACAGGGGGTCTCAACCGCTCCTACGAGCAGTACTTC,CASSYSGTGGLNRSYEQYF
NA,TRBV4-2,TRBJ1-3,NA,TGTGCCAGCAGGGTCCAGGCAAGTCCTAACTCTGGAAACACCATATATTTT,CASRVQASPNSGNTIYF
TRBD2,TRBV18,TRBJ2-7,once,TGTGCCAGCTCACCAGGTGGCCGTTCGGGGGGGCAGTACTTC,CASSPGGRSGGQYF
TRBD2,TRBV7-2,TRBJ2-4,NA,TGTGCCAGCAGCCGGGGGGGGTTAGCCAAAAACATTCAGTACTTC,CASSRGGLAKNIQYF
NA,TRBV11-3,TRBJ2-5,NA,TGTGCCAGCAGCTTAGGCGAAGAGACCCAGTACTTC,CASSLGEETQYF
TRBD1,TRBV18,TRBJ1-6,NA,TGTGCCAGCTCACCACGAGGAGGGGGCGGGAATTCACCCCTCCACTTT,CASSPRGGGGNSPLHF
NA,TRBV6-1,TRBJ2-3,NA,TGTGCCAGCAGTGAGACGGGGGGCTCCGATACGCAGTATTTT,CASSETGGSDTQYF
NA,TRBV18,TRBJ2-3,NA,TGTGCCAGCTCACCAAATACCCGGCGGGGCGGGGATACGCAGTATTTT,CASSPNTRRGGDTQYF
NA,TRBV20-1,TRBJ1-1,NA,TGCAGTGCTAGTATCGACCCTACCACGGGTGAAGCTTTCTTT,CSASIDPTTGEAFF
NA,TRBV5-8,TRBJ1-4,NA,TGTGCCAGCAGCTTGGTTACTCCCCGTCTTAATGAAAAACTGTTTTTT,CASSLVTPRLNEKLFF
NA,TRBV6-2/TRBV6-3,TRBJ2-5,NA,TGTGCCAGCAGTTGGGGACGCCAAGAGACCCAGTACTTC,CASSWGRQETQYF
NA,TRBV5-1,TRBJ2-4,NA,TGCGCCAGCAGCTCGAGGGGGGAAAACATTCAGTACTTC,CASSSRGENIQYF
NA,TRBV23-1,TRBJ1-5,NA,TGCGCCAGCAGTCAACCCAGAACTGACAGAAATGATCAGCCCCAGCATTTT,CASSQPRTDRNDQPQHF
TRBD1,TRBV7-2,TRBJ2-4,NA,TGTGCCAGCAGCTTGGTGGACAGGGCCAAAAACATTCAGTACTTC,CASSLVDRAKNIQYF